The 21 T cell receptor beta chains reported below all come from one sample, sequenced in a study of shared clonotypes between healthy human individuals. Using immunoSEQ multiplex PCR, the repertoire was profiled, and TCRdb retains in-frame clones only, with some absent. The sample yields roughly 2,000,000 clones, roughly 95% seen once. CD45RO-negative cells were positively selected for CCR7, leaving out terminally differentiated effector memory CD45RA+ cells. Sample: naive CD8+ T cells from PBMCs. The receptors were sampled from a man younger than 35 in good health. Some clones in this sample may be carry-over from other donors' samples.

The CDR3 protein is CASSLVPEMDEQFF. In DNA form, the CDR3 reads TGCGCCAGCAGCTTAGTACCCGAAATGGATGAGCAGTTCTTC. The chain has TRBV5-1 and TRBJ2-1; D gene uncertain. The germline V gene encodes CDR1 SGHRS and CDR2 YFSETQ. CDR3 length equals 14 residues. V was trimmed by 2 bases and J by 8 bases, leaving 14 bases between them.

Note on this clone: The sample carries other DNA sequences with the same CDR3. The chain carries TRBV5-6 and TRBJ2-7, with D uncertain. CDR1 and CDR2 (germline): SGHDT, YYEEEE. Trimming shortened V by 0 bases and J by 0 bases, and 7 bases separated the two germline ends. The CDR3 extends over 14 amino acids. The CDR3 protein is CASSLGQTSYEQYF. The CDR3 coding sequence is TGTGCCAGCAGCTTGGGACAAACCTCCTACGAGCAGTACTTC.

The chain links TRBV4-1 to TRBJ2-5, with TRBD2 identical over 8 bases. Germline CDR1 and CDR2: MGHRA and YSYEKL. The CDR3 spans 16 residues. The V gene end was trimmed by 1 base and the J gene end by 1 base; junction bases not matched to a gene: 5. This chain's CDR3 is CASSQGLAGSQETQYF. DNA of the CDR3: TGCGCCAGCAGCCAAGGGTTAGCGGGGTCCCAAGAGACCCAGTACTTC.

This rearrangement joins TRBV5-4 to TRBJ2-7, with no clear D. Trimming shortened V by 1 base and J by 7 bases, and 12 bases separated the two germline ends. This CDR3 region has 13 residues. Germline values: CDR1 SGHNT, CDR2 YYREEE (reference sequence). The CDR3 reads CASSLTTSEEQYF. CDR3 coding DNA: TGTGCCAGCAGCTTGACGACGTCGGAAGAGCAGTACTTC.

V is TRBV9 and J is TRBJ1-5; D not certain. Trimming left V 8 bases short and J 4 bases short, with 13 bases between. The length of the CDR3 is 13 residues. Per the germline V gene, CDR1 is SGDLS and CDR2 is YYNGEE. The CDR3 loop is CASSKLLNQPQHF. The CDR3 DNA reads as TGTGCCAGTTCTAAGTTATTAAATCAGCCCCAGCATTTT.

The rearrangement uses TRBV11-2 and TRBJ2-3; unclear D gene. Germline V gene sequence: CDR1 SGHAT, CDR2 FQNNGV. V dropped 4 bases and J dropped 9 bases, with 11 bases sitting between them. This CDR3 region has 12 residues. The DNA of the CDR3 is TGTGCCAGCAGCTCAGCAAGGCCCACGCAGTATTTT. Translation gives CASSSARPTQYF.

The genes are TRBV14 and TRBJ2-7; the D call may be TRBD1 or TRBD2 (5 bases each). This CDR3 is 15 amino acids long. Germline V gives CDR1 SGHDN, CDR2 FVKESK. V was clipped by 5 bases and J by 6 bases, with 20 bases between them. The CDR3, as DNA: TGTGCCAGCAGCTACGGAAGGGGAGCCCCTTCCGAGCAGTACTTC. It yields the protein CASSYGRGAPSEQYF.

V is TRBV14 and J is TRBJ2-3; TRBD1 matches at 9 bases. Germline V gene data show CDR1 as SGHDN and CDR2 as FVKESK. The V segment lost 2 bases and the J segment 2 bases; nucleotides outside the gene matches: 8. The CDR3 is 17 amino acids. The CDR3 coding sequence is TGTGCCAGCAGCCAAACGGACAGGGGCGTCCCCACAGATACGCAGTATTTT. This encodes CASSQTDRGVPTDTQYF. Supplemented by reference TRBV14 and TRBJ2-3, the full variable domain reads EAGVTQFPSHSVIEKGQTVTLRCDPISGHDNLYWYRRVMGKEIKFLLHFVKESKQDESGMPNNRFLAERTGGTYSTLKVQPAELEDSGVYFCASSQTDRGVPTDTQYFGPGTRLTVL.

The rearrangement links TRBV4-1 to TRBJ1-1, with D hard to call. The germline gives CDR1 MGHRA, CDR2 YSYEKL. Trimming cost V 1 base and J 7 bases, with 4 bases left between them. This CDR3 region has 11 residues. CDR3 DNA sequence: TGCGCCAGCAGCCAAGGGGTTGAAGCTTTCTTT. Translating gives CASSQGVEAFF.

The rearrangement uses TRBV4-1 and TRBJ2-1; D unresolved. Trimming left V 2 bases short and J 15 bases short, with 14 bases between. This CDR3 contains 12 residues. The germline gives CDR1 MGHRA, CDR2 YSYEKL. The CDR3 loop reads CASSQSDESPFF. In nucleotides, the CDR3 is TGCGCCAGCAGCCAATCAGACGAGTCCCCGTTCTTC.

V gene TRBV5-5 combines with J gene TRBJ1-5; perhaps TRBD1 as D (5 bases). In germline, CDR1 is SGHKS, CDR2 YYEKEE (reference sequence). V gave up 0 bases and J gave up 0 bases, with 7 bases separating them. The CDR3 has 15 residues. CDR3: CASSLGQYSNQPQHF. The CDR3 nucleotides are TGTGCCAGCAGCTTGGGACAGTATAGCAATCAGCCCCAGCATTTT.

The V and J genes are TRBV29-1 and TRBJ2-1; D may match TRBD1 or TRBD2 (5 bases each). The CDR3 extends over 14 amino acids. Germline values: CDR1 SQVTM, CDR2 ANQGSEA. V was pared by 3 bases and J by 3 bases, with 12 bases between. The CDR3: CSVDGDPLYNEQFF. The CDR3 DNA reads TGCAGCGTTGACGGGGACCCCCTCTACAATGAGCAGTTCTTC.

The chain has TRBV27 and TRBJ2-3; D may be TRBD1 or TRBD2 (6 bases each). Germline loops: CDR1 MNHEY, CDR2 SMNVEV (reference sequence). The CDR3 is made up of 15 amino acids. V lost 3 bases and J 4 bases, leaving 14 bases between the germline ends. The DNA of the CDR3 is TGTGCCAGCAGTTTTCTGGGGGGCCCCGCAGATACGCAGTATTTT. Protein product: CASSFLGGPADTQYF.

The chain has TRBV10-3 and TRBJ2-1; no clear D. Germline CDR1 reads ENHRY; CDR2 reads SYGVKD. The V end lost 4 bases, the J end lost 5 bases, and 6 bases lay between the germline ends. The CDR3 extends over 12 amino acids. The CDR3 loop reads CAISGPDNEQFF. CDR3 DNA: TGTGCCATCAGTGGCCCGGACAATGAGCAGTTCTTC.

In this sample, this clone turned up once. The genes are TRBV19 and TRBJ2-7; D call uncertain. The CDR3 is 13 residues long. Per germline, CDR1 LNHDA and CDR2 SQIVND (reference sequence). Trimming took 1 base from V and 3 from J, leaving 7 bases between them. The chain's CDR3 is CASSIVDNYEQYF. The DNA for the CDR3 is TGTGCCAGTAGTATAGTTGACAACTACGAGCAGTACTTC.

Regarding this clone: This specimen includes other DNA sequences encoding the same CDR3. The chain is built from TRBV19 and TRBJ2-7; TRBD1 is a possible D gene (5 bases). CDR1 is LNHDA, CDR2 SQIVND, per germline (reference sequence). CDR3 length equals 13 residues. The V and J ends lost 3 bases and 1 base respectively, with 7 bases between them. Here the CDR3 DNA reads TGTGCCAGTAGTATTGGGGCGTCCTACGAGCAGTACTTC. Protein sequence: CASSIGASYEQYF.

J is TRBJ2-5 and V is TRBV28, with a possible D match to TRBD2 (6 bases). Per the germline V gene, CDR1 is MDHEN and CDR2 is SYDVKM. The CDR3 has 15 amino acids. V dropped 6 bases and J dropped 3 bases, with 17 bases sitting between them. CDR3 loop: CASSLGTGVEETQYF. CDR3 bases: TGTGCCAGCAGCCTCGGGACTGGGGTCGAAGAGACCCAGTACTTC.

The V call is TRBV7-9, the J call TRBJ2-3; D is unclear. Germline CDR1 and CDR2: SEHNR and FQNEAQ (reference sequence). Trimming left V 5 bases short and J 0 bases short, with 6 bases between. The CDR3 sequence is 13 residues long. The CDR3 loop reads CASSPWSTDTQYF. CDR3 nucleotides: TGTGCCAGCAGCCCTTGGAGCACAGATACGCAGTATTTT.

V gene TRBV7-9 combines with J gene TRBJ2-7; 8 bases are shared with TRBD2. V lost 6 bases to trimming and J lost 0 bases; unmatched junction nucleotides: 7. The germline gives CDR1 SEHNR, CDR2 FQNEAQ (reference sequence). There are 15 residues in the CDR3. The CDR3 sequence: CASSNLAGASYEQYF. CDR3 DNA: TGTGCCAGCAGTAATCTAGCGGGCGCCTCCTACGAGCAGTACTTC.

The chain is built from TRBV6-5 and TRBJ2-2, with a tentative D call TRBD2 (6 bases). The CDR3 extends over 16 amino acids. V was cut by 2 bases and J by 2 bases, with 12 bases left in between. Germline-derived CDR1 and CDR2 are MNHEY and SVGAGI. For the CDR3, the DNA is TGTGCCAGCAGTTACCCGGGCGGGATCAACACCGGGGAGCTGTTTTTT. Translation gives CASSYPGGINTGELFF.

The gene calls are TRBV7-8 and TRBJ1-2; D perhaps matches TRBD1 (5 bases). Germline lookup yields CDR1 SGHVS and CDR2 FQNEAQ. Trimming took off 0 bases at V and 5 bases at J, with 13 bases between the two ends. This CDR3 region has 15 residues. In DNA, the CDR3 is TGTGCCAGCAGCTTAGCGGGGGAGAACCGGTATGGCTACACCTTC. Amino acids: CASSLAGENRYGYTF.